A selection of T cell receptor beta chains follows, all from one sample in a study of T cell repertoires in cytomegalovirus infection. Using its own MiXCR run on the reads, TCRdb lists one record per CDR3 protein. Found here are some 700,000 distinct CDR3 sequences, roughly 35% of them singletons; the top ten hold around 2.6%. Specimen: PBMCs. These receptors came from a human donor in good health (CMV status not recorded). Some clones in this sample may be carry-over from other donors' samples. Both conserved end residues are part of each CDR3.

>TRBJ2-3|TRBV27|17
CASSLQLAGGPTDTQYF
>TRBJ1-1|TRBV9|14
CASSTFDGTTEAFF
>TRBJ1-3|TRBV15|15
CATSRDRYSGNTIYF
>TRBJ2-5|TRBV7-2|15
CASKLVAIGLETQYF
>TRBJ1-2|TRBV7-2|13
CASSEDILYGYTF
>TRBJ1-3|TRBV28|14
CASSVFLSGNTIYF
>TRBJ1-1|TRBV7-3|17
CASSLEGSGFILAEAFF
>TRBJ1-3|TRBV6-6|17
CASSYSPVGDPGNTIYF
>TRBJ1-4|TRBV6-2/TRBV6-3|14
CASRNSKGREKLFF
>TRBJ2-1|TRBV2|15
CASSRDRIFTHEQFF
>TRBJ1-5|TRBV7-8|13
CASRGLPNQPQHF
>TRBJ1-1|TRBV28|18
CASRNLPMTDLLNTEAFF
>TRBJ2-7|TRBV20-1|12
CSARGVAYEQYF
>TRBJ2-7|TRBV29-1|13
CSGIAGEGYEQYF
>TRBJ2-1|TRBV28|17
CASSFDPSSGSRDEQFF
>TRBJ1-1|TRBV7-2|13
CASSPEAGREAFF
>TRBJ2-7|TRBV3-1|14
CASSQRRTYYEQYF
>TRBJ2-7|TRBV12-3/TRBV12-4|12
CASRSSGYEQYF